The T cell receptor beta chain described here comes from a study of shared clonotypes between healthy human individuals. Study details: Researchers assigned three CD4 naive, three CD4 memory, two CD8 naive and one CD8 memory plate to each donor. Regarding the study as a whole: Shared clonotypes across all four donors exceeded non-shared ones in generation probability. A few donors had about 5.1% of their naive CD4 clonotypes in common.

V dropped 0 bases and J dropped 7 bases, with 7 bases sitting between them. The CDR3 extends over 12 amino acids. The germline gives CDR1 SQVTM, CDR2 ANQGSEA. Execution of the assay was at deep level. The data were produced by immunoSEQ multiplex PCR, yet TCRdb's version contains in-frame clones alone and is incomplete. The repertoire holds fewer than 1.8 million clones, with roughly 98.5% as singletons. Concerning this clone itself: Antigen: not known.

The V call is TRBV29-1, the J call TRBJ2-1; D unresolved. The receptor's source is a man aged 25-40 years in good health. The sequenced sample consisted of naive CD4+ T cells sorted from blood. Subset denoted: CD45RA+ positively selected. The chain's CDR3 is CSVEDVGNEQFF. The CDR3 bases are TGCAGCGTTGAAGATGTGGGAAATGAGCAGTTCTTC.